This T cell receptor (beta chain) emerged from a study of cytomegalovirus exposure and HLA in healthy donors. Study results and caveats: The study recorded 160 or so TCR beta chains that were cytomegalovirus-associated. As a later analysis revealed, most CMV-associated TCR beta chains appeared HLA-restricted. Reported performance of the classifier showed diagnosis of cytomegalovirus status with high specificity and sensitivity. Certain sequence variants were highly shared and formed a cluster, and this cluster was likely a sequencing artifact.

Amplification used 60 Vbeta primers and 13 Jbeta primers. Clones were sequenced by immunoSEQ multiplex PCR, and TCRdb holds only the in-frame ones, with some missing. The sample lists around 270,000 clones, about four fifths occurring once. Comment on this clone: Its antigen is unknown.

This receptor was identified in a girl aged 2 to 9 in good health and CMV-seronegative. The sequenced material came from PBMCs.

The CDR3 region is CAWSMGGVGTQYF. DNA for the CDR3: TGTGCCTGGAGTATGGGGGGGGTGGGGACCCAGTACTTC. This chain uses TRBV30 with TRBJ2-5; 7 bases match TRBD2. The CDR3 runs 13 residues. Trimming took 2 bases from V and 7 from J; bases not matched to a gene: 7. CDR1 is GTSNPN and CDR2 is SVGIG in the germline V gene (reference sequence). Full variable domain (rest looked up from reference TRBV30 and TRBJ2-5): SQTIHQWPATLVQPVGSPLSLECTVEGTSNPNLYWYRQAAGRGLQLLFYSVGIGQISSEVPQNLSASRPQDRQFILSSKKLLLSDSGFYLCAWSMGGVGTQYFGPGTRLLVL.